Listed here is a single TCR beta chain. Its antigen is not identified. Mismatch with germline at one junction end may stem from a read error. Other nucleotide sequences in the sample specify the same CDR3. PCR amplification relied on 60 Vbeta primers (plus 13 Jbeta primers). Profiled with immunoSEQ multiplex PCR; TCRdb holds only in-frame clones, not every one. The table has some 150,000 clones, 60% to 80% seen once; the top ten hold less than 1.1%. CDR3 length: 14 residues. Germline loops: CDR1 SNHLY, CDR2 FYNNEI. The data were obtained in a study of cytomegalovirus exposure and HLA in healthy donors. Study-level findings and limits: Associated with cytomegalovirus, according to the listing, were fewer than 200 TCR beta chains. Sequencing likely generated an artifact that appeared as a cluster of highly shared sequence variants.

This clonotype originated in a male donor in good health and CMV-seronegative. The sequencing input was PBMCs. This chain connects TRBV2 to TRBJ2-1; D may be TRBD2 (7 bases). The CDR3 protein is CASSEGRGADEQFF. The CDR3 region has the DNA TGTGCTAGCAGTGAAGGACGGGGGGCTGATGAGCAGTTCTTC.